The text below deals with one TCR beta chain. This sample was included in a study of blood T cell repertoires in COVID-19. Background on the study: Italy, Spain and the United States were the sources of the convalescent and acute COVID-19 samples. T cells, B-cell-depleted T cells, or PBMCs provided the cDNA or gDNA that served as material.

Per the original methods: Scientists estimated how many nucleated cells there were by amplifying reference gene primers. Clones were sequenced by immunoSEQ multiplex PCR, and TCRdb holds only the in-frame ones, with some missing. D and trimming come from the DNA, and the V and J calls and clone size come from that table. Here the sample spans 70,000 to 75,000 clones, about nine tenths being singletons. This clonotype was obtained from a woman aged 18-29 years with acute or convalescent COVID-19. The source material was peripheral blood.

Written as DNA, the CDR3 is TGTGCCAGCAGTGGCAGGGGGAATTCACCCCTCCACTTT. Translated: CASSGRGNSPLHF. The chain employs TRBV12-3 or TRBV12-4 and TRBJ1-6; 7 bases match TRBD1. With V trimmed by 5 bases and J by 7 bases, 2 bases remained unmatched. The CDR3 is 13 residues long.